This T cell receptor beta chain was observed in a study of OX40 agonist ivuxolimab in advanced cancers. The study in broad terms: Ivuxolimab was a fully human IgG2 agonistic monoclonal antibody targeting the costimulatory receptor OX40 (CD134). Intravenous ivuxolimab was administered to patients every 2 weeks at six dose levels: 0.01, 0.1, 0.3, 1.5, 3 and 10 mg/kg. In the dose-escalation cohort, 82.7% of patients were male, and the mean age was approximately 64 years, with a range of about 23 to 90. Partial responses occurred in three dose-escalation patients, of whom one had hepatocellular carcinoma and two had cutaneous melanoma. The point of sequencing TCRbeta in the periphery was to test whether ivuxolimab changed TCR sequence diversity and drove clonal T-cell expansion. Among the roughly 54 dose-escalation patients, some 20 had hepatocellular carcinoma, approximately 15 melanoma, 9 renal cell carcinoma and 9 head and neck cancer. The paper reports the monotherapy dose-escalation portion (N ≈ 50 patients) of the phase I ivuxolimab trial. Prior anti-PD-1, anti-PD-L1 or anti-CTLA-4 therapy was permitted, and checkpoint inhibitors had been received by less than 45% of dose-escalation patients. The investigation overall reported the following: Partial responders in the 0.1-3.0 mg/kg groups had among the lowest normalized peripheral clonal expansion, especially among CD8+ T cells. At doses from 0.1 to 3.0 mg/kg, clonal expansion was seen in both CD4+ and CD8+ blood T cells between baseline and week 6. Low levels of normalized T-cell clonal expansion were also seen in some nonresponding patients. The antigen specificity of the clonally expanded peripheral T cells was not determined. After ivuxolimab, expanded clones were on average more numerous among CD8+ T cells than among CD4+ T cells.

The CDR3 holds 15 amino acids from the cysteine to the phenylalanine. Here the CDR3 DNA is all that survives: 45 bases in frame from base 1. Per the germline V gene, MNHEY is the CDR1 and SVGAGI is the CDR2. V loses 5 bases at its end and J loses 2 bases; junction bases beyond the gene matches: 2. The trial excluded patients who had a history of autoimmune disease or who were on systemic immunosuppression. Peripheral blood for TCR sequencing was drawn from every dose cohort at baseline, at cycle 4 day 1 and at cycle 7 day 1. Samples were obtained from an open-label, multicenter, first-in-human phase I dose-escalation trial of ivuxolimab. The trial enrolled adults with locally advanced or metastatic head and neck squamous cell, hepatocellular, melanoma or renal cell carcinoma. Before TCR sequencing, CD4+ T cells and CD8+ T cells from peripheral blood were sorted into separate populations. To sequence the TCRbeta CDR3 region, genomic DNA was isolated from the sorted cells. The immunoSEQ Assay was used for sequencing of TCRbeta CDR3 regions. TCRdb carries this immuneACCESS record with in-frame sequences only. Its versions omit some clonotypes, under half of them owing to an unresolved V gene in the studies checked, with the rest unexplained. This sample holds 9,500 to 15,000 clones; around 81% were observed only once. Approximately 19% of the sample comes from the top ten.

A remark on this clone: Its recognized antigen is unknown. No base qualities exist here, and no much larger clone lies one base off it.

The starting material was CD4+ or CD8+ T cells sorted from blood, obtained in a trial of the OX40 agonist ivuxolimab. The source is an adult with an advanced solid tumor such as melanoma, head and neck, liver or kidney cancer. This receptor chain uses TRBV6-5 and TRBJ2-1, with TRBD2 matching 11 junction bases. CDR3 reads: CASSKTSGAYNEQFF. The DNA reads TGTGCCAGCAGTAAGACTAGCGGGGCCTACAATGAGCAGTTCTTC.